The clone carrying this T cell receptor beta chain was counted between two and nine times. The antigen remains unidentified. The second PCR ran about 6 to 12 cycles with a sample-barcoded 5' primer and J-beta primers. A 12-random-nucleotide template-switch adaptor tagged each cDNA molecule. Each CDR3 protein is one row after TCRdb ran MiXCR on the 5' RACE reads. The data show approximately 1,100,000 distinct CDR3 sequences, roughly 45% seen once. This sample is part of a study of blood T cells in healthy people across ages. Study-wide findings and caveats: Because donor CMV status was unknown, expanded clonotype changes were possibly confounded.

V gave up 0 bases and J gave up 9 bases; unmatched junction bases: 8. The CDR3 consists of 16 residues. The germline V gene encodes CDR1 SGHRS and CDR2 YFSETQ. The clonotype originates from a woman aged 60-70 years in good health. The sequencing sample was made of blood. V gene TRBV5-1 combines with J gene TRBJ2-1; TRBD1 matches 11 bases. The CDR3 coding sequence is TGCGCCAGCAGCTTGGCCGGACAGGGGGCGGTTGGTGAGCAGTTCTTC. This translates into CASSLAGQGAVGEQFF. Complete variable domain (other parts from reference TRBV5-1 and TRBJ2-1): KAGVTQTPRYLIKTRGQQVTLSCSPISGHRSVSWYQQTPGQGLQFLFEYFSETQRNKGNFPGRFSGRQFSNSRSEMNVSTLELGDSALYLCASSLAGQGAVGEQFFGPGTRLTVL.